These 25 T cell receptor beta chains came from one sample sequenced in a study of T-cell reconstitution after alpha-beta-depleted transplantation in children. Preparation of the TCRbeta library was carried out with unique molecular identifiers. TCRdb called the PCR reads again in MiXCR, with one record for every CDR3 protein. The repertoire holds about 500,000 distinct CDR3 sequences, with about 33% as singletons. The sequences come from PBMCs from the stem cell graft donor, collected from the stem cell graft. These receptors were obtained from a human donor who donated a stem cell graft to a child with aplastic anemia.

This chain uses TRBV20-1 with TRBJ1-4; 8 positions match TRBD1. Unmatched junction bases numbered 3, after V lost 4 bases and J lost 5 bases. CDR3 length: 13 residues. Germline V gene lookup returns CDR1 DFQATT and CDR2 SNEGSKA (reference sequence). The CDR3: CSATRGLNEKLFF. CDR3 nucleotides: TGCAGTGCTACCAGGGGGCTCAATGAAAAACTGTTTTTT.

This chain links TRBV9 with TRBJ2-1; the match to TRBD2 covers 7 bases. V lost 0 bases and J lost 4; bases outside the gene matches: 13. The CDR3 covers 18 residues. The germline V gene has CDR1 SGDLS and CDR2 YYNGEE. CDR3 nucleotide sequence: TGTGCCAGCAGCGTAGCTCCCGGGGGGACCCCGTTATACAATGAGCAGTTCTTC. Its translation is CASSVAPGGTPLYNEQFF.

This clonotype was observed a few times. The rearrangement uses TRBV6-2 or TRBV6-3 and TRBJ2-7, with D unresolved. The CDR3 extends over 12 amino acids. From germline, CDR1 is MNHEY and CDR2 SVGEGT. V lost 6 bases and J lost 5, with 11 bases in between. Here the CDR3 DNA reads TGTGCCAGCAGACCCCGGACCCACGAGCAGTACTTC. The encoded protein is CASRPRTHEQYF.

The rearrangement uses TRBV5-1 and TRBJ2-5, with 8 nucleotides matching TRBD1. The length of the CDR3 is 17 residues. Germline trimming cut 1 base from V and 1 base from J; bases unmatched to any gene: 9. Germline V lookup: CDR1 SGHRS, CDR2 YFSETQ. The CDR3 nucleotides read TGCGCCAGCAGCTTGAGGGGACAGGCTTCCTCCCAAGAGACCCAGTACTTC. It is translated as CASSLRGQASSQETQYF.

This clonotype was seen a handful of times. CDR3: CSVVDREGNEQFF. CDR3 DNA sequence: TGCAGCGTCGTGGACAGGGAAGGCAATGAGCAGTTCTTC. The chain combines TRBV29-1 with TRBJ2-1; 8 positions agree with TRBD1. The CDR3 extends over 13 amino acids. The germline V gene encodes CDR1 SQVTM and CDR2 ANQGSEA. V trimming: 6 bases; J trimming: 6 bases; junction bases outside the gene matches: 7.

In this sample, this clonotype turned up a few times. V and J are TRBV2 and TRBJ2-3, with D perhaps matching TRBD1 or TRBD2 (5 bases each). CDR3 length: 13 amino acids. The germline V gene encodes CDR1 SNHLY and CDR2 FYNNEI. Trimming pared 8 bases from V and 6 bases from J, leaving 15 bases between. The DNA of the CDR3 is TGTGCCAGCGAAAAGCGGTGGGGGGATACGCAGTATTTT. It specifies CASEKRWGDTQYF.

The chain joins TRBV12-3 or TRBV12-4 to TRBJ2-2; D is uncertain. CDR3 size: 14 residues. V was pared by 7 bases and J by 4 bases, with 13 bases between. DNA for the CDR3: TGTGCCAGCATAGGAGTTGTTGGCACCGGGGAGCTGTTTTTT. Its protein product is CASIGVVGTGELFF.

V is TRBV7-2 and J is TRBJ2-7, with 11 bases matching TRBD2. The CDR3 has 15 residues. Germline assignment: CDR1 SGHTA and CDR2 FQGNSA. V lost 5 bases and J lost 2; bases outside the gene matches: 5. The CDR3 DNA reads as TGTGCCAGCAGCCCGCCGGGACTAGCGGCCTACGAGCAGTACTTC. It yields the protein CASSPPGLAAYEQYF.

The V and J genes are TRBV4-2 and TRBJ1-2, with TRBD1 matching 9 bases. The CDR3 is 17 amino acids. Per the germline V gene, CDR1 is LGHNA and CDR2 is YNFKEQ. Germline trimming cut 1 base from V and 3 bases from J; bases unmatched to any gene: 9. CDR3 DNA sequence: TGTGCCAGCAGCCAAGGCCAACAGGGGGCCATTCACTATGGCTACACCTTC. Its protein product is CASSQGQQGAIHYGYTF.

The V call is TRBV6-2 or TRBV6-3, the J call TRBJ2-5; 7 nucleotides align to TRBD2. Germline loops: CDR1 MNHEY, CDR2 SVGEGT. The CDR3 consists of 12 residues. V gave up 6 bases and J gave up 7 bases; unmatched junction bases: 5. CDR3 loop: CASRIGGGTQYF. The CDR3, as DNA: TGTGCCAGCAGGATCGGCGGGGGGACCCAGTACTTC.

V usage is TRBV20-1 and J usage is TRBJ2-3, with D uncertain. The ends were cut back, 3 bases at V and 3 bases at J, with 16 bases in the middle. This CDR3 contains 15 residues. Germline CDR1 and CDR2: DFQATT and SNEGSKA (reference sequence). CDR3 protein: CSARRHRGGTDTQYF. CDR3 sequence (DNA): TGCAGTGCTAGGCGACATAGAGGTGGTACAGATACGCAGTATTTT.

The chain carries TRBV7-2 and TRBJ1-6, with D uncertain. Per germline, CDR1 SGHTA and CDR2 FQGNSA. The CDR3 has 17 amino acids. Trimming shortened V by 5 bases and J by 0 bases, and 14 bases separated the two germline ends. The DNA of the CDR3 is TGTGCCAGCAGCCCTGGGTCAGAGAGCTCCTATAATTCACCCCTCCACTTT. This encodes CASSPGSESSYNSPLHF.

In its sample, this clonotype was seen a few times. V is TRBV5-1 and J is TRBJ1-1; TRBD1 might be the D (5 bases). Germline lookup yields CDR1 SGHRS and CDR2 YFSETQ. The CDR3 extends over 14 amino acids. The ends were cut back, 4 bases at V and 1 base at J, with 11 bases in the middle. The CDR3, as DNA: TGCGCCAGCAGCATCGGGACGGCGAACACTGAAGCTTTCTTT. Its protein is CASSIGTANTEAFF.

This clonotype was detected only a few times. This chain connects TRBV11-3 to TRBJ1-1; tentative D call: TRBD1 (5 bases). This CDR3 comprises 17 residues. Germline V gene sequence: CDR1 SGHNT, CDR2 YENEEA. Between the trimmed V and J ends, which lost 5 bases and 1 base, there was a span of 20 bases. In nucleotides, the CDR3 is TGTGCCAGCAGCCCGCTACCTGAGGGACGACGGAACACTGAAGCTTTCTTT. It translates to CASSPLPEGRRNTEAFF.

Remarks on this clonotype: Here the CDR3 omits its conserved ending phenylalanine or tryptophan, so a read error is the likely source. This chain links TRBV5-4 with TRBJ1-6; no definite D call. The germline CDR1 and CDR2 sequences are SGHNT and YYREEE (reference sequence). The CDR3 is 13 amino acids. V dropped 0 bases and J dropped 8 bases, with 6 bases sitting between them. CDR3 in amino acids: CASSLAGDSPLHY. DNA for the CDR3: TGTGCCAGCAGCTTGGCCGGGGATTCACCCCTCCACTAT.

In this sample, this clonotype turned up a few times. DNA for the CDR3: TGTGCCAGCAGACTCACTAGCGGGAGTACCTACGAGCAGTACGTC. Its protein is CASRLTSGSTYEQYV. The chain uses TRBV27 and TRBJ2-7, with TRBD2 identical over 11 bases. This CDR3 comprises 15 residues. After removal of 6 bases from V and 2 bases from J, the junction contained 6 bases not matched to a gene. The V gene's germline CDR1 is MNHEY and CDR2 SMNVEV (reference sequence).

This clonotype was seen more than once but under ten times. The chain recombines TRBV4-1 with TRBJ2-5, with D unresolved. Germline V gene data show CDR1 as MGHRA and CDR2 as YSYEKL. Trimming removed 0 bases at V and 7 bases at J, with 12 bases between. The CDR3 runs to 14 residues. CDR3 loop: CASSQESGSWTQYF. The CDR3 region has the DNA TGCGCCAGCAGCCAAGAATCAGGTTCTTGGACCCAGTACTTC.

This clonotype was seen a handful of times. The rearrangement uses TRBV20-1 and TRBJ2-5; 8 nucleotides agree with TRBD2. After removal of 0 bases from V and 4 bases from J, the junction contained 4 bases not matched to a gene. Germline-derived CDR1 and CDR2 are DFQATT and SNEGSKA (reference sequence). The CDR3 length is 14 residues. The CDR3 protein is CSARDGGGRETQYF. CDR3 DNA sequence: TGCAGTGCTAGAGACGGCGGGGGGAGAGAGACCCAGTACTTC.

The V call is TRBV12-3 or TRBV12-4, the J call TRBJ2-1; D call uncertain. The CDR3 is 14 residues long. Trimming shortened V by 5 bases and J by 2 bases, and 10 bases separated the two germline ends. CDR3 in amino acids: CASSPVSTYNEQFF. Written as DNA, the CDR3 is TGTGCCAGCAGTCCGGTCAGTACCTACAATGAGCAGTTCTTC.

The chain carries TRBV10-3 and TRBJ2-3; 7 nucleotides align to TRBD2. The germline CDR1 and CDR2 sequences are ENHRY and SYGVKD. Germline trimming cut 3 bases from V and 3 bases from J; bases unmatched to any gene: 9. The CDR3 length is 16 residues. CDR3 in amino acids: CAISDPLRERTDTQYF. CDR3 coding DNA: TGTGCCATCAGTGACCCCCTGCGGGAGAGAACAGATACGCAGTATTTT.

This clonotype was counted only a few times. CDR3 protein: CASSLAGPAYEQYF. DNA for the CDR3: TGTGCCAGCAGTTTGGCGGGTCCGGCCTACGAGCAGTACTTC. The chain employs TRBV12-3 or TRBV12-4 and TRBJ2-7; D possibly corresponds to TRBD2 (5 bases). The CDR3 runs 14 residues. The V end was cut by 3 bases, the J end by 2 bases, with 11 bases between.

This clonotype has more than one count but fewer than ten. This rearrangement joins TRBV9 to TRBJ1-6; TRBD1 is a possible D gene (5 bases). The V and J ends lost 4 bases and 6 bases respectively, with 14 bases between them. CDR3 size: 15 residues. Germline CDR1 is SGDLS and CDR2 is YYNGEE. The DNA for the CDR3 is TGTGCCAGCAGCCTCCAGGGTTCGGGTAATTCACCCCTCCACTTT. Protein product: CASSLQGSGNSPLHF. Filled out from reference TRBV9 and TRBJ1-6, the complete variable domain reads DSGVTQTPKHLITATGQRVTLRCSPRSGDLSVYWYQQSLDQGLQFLIQYYNGEERAKGNILERFSAQQFPDLHSELNLSSLELGDSALYFCASSLQGSGNSPLHFGNGTRLTVT.

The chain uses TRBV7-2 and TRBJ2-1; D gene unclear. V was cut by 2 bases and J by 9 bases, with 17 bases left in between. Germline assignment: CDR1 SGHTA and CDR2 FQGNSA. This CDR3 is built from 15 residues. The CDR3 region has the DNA TGTGCCAGCAGCTTAAACAGTATGGTAATAGGTGAGCAGTTCTTC. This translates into CASSLNSMVIGEQFF.

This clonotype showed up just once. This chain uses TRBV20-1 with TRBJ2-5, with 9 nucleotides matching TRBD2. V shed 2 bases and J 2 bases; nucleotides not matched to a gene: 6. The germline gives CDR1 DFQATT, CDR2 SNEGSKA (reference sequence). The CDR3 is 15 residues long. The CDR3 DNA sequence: TGCAGTGCTAGACGAGCGGGAGGACTTCAAGAGACCCAGTACTTC. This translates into CSARRAGGLQETQYF.

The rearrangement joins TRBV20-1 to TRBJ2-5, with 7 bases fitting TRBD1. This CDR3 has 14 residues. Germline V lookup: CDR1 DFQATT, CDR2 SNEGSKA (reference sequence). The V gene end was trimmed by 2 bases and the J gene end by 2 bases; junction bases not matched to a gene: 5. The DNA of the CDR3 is TGCAGTGCTAGAAGACAGGGTAATCAAGAGACCCAGTACTTC. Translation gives CSARRQGNQETQYF.